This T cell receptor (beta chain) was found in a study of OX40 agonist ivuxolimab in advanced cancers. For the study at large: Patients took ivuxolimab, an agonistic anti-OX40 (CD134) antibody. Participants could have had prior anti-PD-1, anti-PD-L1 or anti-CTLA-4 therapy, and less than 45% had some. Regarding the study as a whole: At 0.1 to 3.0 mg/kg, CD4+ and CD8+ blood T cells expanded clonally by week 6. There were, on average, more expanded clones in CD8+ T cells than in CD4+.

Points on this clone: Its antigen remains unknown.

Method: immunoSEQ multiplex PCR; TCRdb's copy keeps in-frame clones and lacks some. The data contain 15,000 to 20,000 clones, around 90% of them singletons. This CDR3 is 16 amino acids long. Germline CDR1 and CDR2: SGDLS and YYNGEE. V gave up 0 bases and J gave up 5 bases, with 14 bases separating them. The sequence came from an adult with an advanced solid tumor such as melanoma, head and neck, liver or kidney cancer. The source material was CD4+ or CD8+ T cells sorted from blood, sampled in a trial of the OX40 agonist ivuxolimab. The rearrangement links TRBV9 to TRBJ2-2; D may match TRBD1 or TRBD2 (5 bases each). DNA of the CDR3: TGTGCCAGCAGCGTAGCTGTGGGACCCAAGACCGGGGAGCTGTTTTTT. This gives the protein CASSVAVGPKTGELFF.